The 26 T cell receptor beta chains presented below share a single source sample, sequenced in a study of cytomegalovirus exposure and HLA in healthy donors. Method: immunoSEQ multiplex PCR; TCRdb's copy keeps in-frame clones and lacks some. Of about 100,000 clones listed, approximately 96% were seen once; the top ten hold 0.67%. Material: PBMCs. These receptors originate from a woman under 30 in good health and CMV-seronegative.

The chain combines TRBV30 with TRBJ1-1, with a possible D match to TRBD1 (5 bases). V lost 1 base and J 1 base, leaving 13 bases between the germline ends. Germline lookup yields CDR1 GTSNPN and CDR2 SVGIG (reference sequence). The CDR3 has 15 amino acids. The CDR3 reads CAWSGPGVPNTEAFF. The CDR3 DNA sequence: TGTGCCTGGAGTGGACCGGGGGTTCCGAACACTGAAGCTTTCTTT.

This chain joins TRBV4-2 and TRBJ2-5, with D maybe TRBD2 (5 bases). The CDR3 is 18 residues long. With 1 base removed from V and 2 bases from J, the gap between germline ends came to 20 bases. The germline gives CDR1 LGHNA, CDR2 YNFKEQ. In DNA form, the CDR3 reads TGTGCCAGCAGCCAAGCTCTAACGGGCGCGGGCAATCAAGAGACCCAGTACTTC. Residues: CASSQALTGAGNQETQYF.

The chain combines TRBV5-6 with TRBJ1-2; 8 bases agree with TRBD1. The CDR3 contains 15 residues. The germline V gene encodes CDR1 SGHDT and CDR2 YYEEEE. V shed 2 bases, J shed 3 bases, and the junction held 6 bases outside the gene matches. Written as DNA, the CDR3 is TGTGCCAGCAGCTTAGGAGCAGGGGGCGACTATGGCTACACCTTC. It translates to CASSLGAGGDYGYTF.

The chain combines TRBV18 with TRBJ2-5; D call uncertain. Trimming removed 5 bases at V and 0 bases at J, with 7 bases between. The CDR3 runs to 13 residues. Germline V lookup: CDR1 KGHSH, CDR2 LQKENI. CDR3 in amino acids: CASSDIHQETQYF. DNA of the CDR3: TGTGCCAGCTCAGACATACACCAAGAGACCCAGTACTTC.

The chain combines TRBV10-3 with TRBJ2-7; 13 bases match TRBD2. With V trimmed by 6 bases and J by 4 bases, 6 bases remained unmatched. Germline V CDR1 and CDR2: ENHRY, SYGVKD. CDR3 length equals 15 residues. This chain's CDR3 is CAISPTSGGDYEQYF. The CDR3 nucleotides read TGTGCCATCAGCCCCACTAGCGGGGGGGATTACGAGCAGTACTTC.

This clone was seen just once. The CDR3, as DNA: TGCGCCAGCAGCCAATCTATCGGGGGTAACACTGAAGCTTTCTTT. This gives the protein CASSQSIGGNTEAFF. The chain joins TRBV4-1 to TRBJ1-1, with a tentative D call TRBD1 (5 bases). The CDR3 consists of 15 residues. Germline V CDR1 and CDR2: MGHRA, YSYEKL. V shed 2 bases and J shed 2 bases, with 12 bases lying between them.

This chain connects TRBV2 to TRBJ1-6; 7 bases are shared with TRBD1. V dropped 3 bases and J dropped 7; count of bases not matched to a gene: 6. The CDR3 is 15 amino acids. Germline V gene sequence: CDR1 SNHLY, CDR2 FYNNEI. This CDR3 is CASSDERTGNSPLHF. The CDR3 bases are TGTGCCAGCAGTGATGAGAGGACAGGAAATTCACCCCTCCACTTT.

The V call is TRBV7-8, the J call TRBJ2-2; 10 bases agree with TRBD2. The length of the CDR3 is 15 residues. The V gene's germline CDR1 is SGHVS and CDR2 FQNEAQ. V gave up 3 bases and J gave up 4 bases; unmatched junction bases: 2. The CDR3 bases are TGTGCCAGCAGCTTGATAGCGGGGGGCACCGGGGAGCTGTTTTTT. Its protein product is CASSLIAGGTGELFF.

This sequence joins TRBV18 and TRBJ2-3; maybe TRBD2 (6 bases). Deletions cut 5 bases from V and 0 bases from J, with 12 bases between. The CDR3 length is 15 residues. Germline V lookup: CDR1 KGHSH, CDR2 LQKENI. CDR3: CASSSIAVSTDTQYF. DNA of the CDR3: TGTGCCAGCTCATCCATAGCGGTTAGCACAGATACGCAGTATTTT.

The chain links TRBV15 to TRBJ1-5; TRBD1 might be the D (5 bases). The CDR3 is 13 residues long. Germline assignment: CDR1 LNHNV and CDR2 YYDKDF (reference sequence). V was cut by 2 bases and J by 6 bases, with 8 bases left in between. CDR3 coding DNA: TGTGCCACCAGCAGACATAGGGGTCAGCCCCAGCATTTT. This gives the protein CATSRHRGQPQHF.

The V gene is TRBV29-1, the J gene TRBJ2-4, with D perhaps matching TRBD1 (6 bases). V was cut by 8 bases and J by 9 bases, with 17 bases left in between. Germline V CDR1 and CDR2: SQVTM, ANQGSEA. The CDR3 is 12 residues long. The CDR3 DNA is TGCAGCTTCACAGGGTACCCCCCCATTCAGTACTTC. It translates to CSFTGYPPIQYF.

The V and J genes are TRBV18 and TRBJ1-2; D perhaps matches TRBD1 (5 bases). CDR3 length: 15 amino acids. Between the trimmed V and J ends, which lost 6 bases and 0 bases, there was a span of 14 bases. Germline V gene lookup returns CDR1 KGHSH and CDR2 LQKENI. The CDR3 protein is CASSKGEGANYGYTF. The CDR3 DNA follows: TGTGCCAGCTCCAAAGGGGAGGGCGCTAACTATGGCTACACCTTC.

The chain has TRBV6-5 and TRBJ2-6; TRBD1 matches 9 bases. V trimming: 8 bases; J trimming: 2 bases; junction bases outside the gene matches: 1. Germline CDR1 is MNHEY and CDR2 is SVGAGI. The CDR3 loop spans 14 amino acids. The CDR3 protein is CASGQGPGANVLTF. Written as DNA, the CDR3 is TGTGCCAGCGGACAGGGGCCTGGGGCCAACGTCCTGACTTTC.

The V and J genes are TRBV5-5 and TRBJ2-1; D uncertain. Trimming pared 2 bases from V and 0 bases from J, leaving 9 bases between. Germline CDR1 and CDR2: SGHKS and YYEKEE (reference sequence). There are 15 residues in the CDR3. The CDR3 protein is CASSFPGSSYNEQFF. CDR3 bases: TGTGCCAGCAGCTTTCCAGGAAGCTCCTACAATGAGCAGTTCTTC.

The chain carries TRBV4-3 and TRBJ2-5; D ambiguous. The germline V gene has CDR1 LGHNA and CDR2 YSLEER. CDR3 length: 16 residues. Trimming took 4 bases from V and 2 from J, leaving 17 bases between them. CDR3 coding DNA: TGCGCCAGCAGCCGAGGATTGGGTAGCCTACAAGAGACCCAGTACTTC. Translating gives CASSRGLGSLQETQYF.

The J gene is TRBJ1-5, the V gene TRBV19; 7 bases align to TRBD1. Trimming took 4 bases from V and 0 from J; bases not matched to a gene: 9. Germline loops: CDR1 LNHDA, CDR2 SQIVND (reference sequence). The CDR3 length is 17 residues. The CDR3, as DNA: TGTGCCAGTAGTACGACGACAGGGACTGATAGCAATCAGCCCCAGCATTTT. The encoded protein is CASSTTTGTDSNQPQHF.

V and J are TRBV4-2 and TRBJ2-2, with TRBD1 matching over 7 bases. The germline V gene has CDR1 LGHNA and CDR2 YNFKEQ. The CDR3 runs to 16 residues. J was trimmed by 6 bases and V by 1 base; bases with no gene match: 8. CDR3 in DNA: TGTGCCAGCAGCCAAGGTAACAGGGACAGATCCGGGGAGCTGTTTTTT. Protein sequence: CASSQGNRDRSGELFF.

The CDR3 nucleotides are TGCGCCAGCAGCCAAGGTCTAGGAGGTCGGTTCGATCAGCCCCAGCATTTT. Translating gives CASSQGLGGRFDQPQHF. The chain joins TRBV4-1 to TRBJ1-5; no clear D. Between the trimmed V and J ends, which lost 1 base and 5 bases, there was a span of 18 bases. CDR1 is MGHRA, CDR2 YSYEKL, per germline. The CDR3 runs 17 residues.

The V and J genes are TRBV10-3 and TRBJ1-2, with no clear D. With 0 bases removed from V and 2 bases from J, the gap between germline ends came to 13 bases. The germline CDR1 and CDR2 sequences are ENHRY and SYGVKD. The CDR3 spans 16 residues. In nucleotides, the CDR3 is TGTGCCATCAGTGAGTCATCCCGACTTCCAAACTATGGCTACACCTTC. The encoded protein is CAISESSRLPNYGYTF.

V usage is TRBV6-5 and J usage is TRBJ1-4; D gene uncertain. V dropped 7 bases and J dropped 5 bases, with 11 bases sitting between them. The CDR3 extends over 13 amino acids. CDR1 and CDR2 from the germline V gene are MNHEY and SVGAGI. The CDR3 DNA is TGTGCCAGCATGCACGGAGGAAATGAAAAACTGTTTTTT. The encoded protein is CASMHGGNEKLFF.

The rearrangement links TRBV5-5 to TRBJ1-3, with D unresolved. The CDR3 sequence is 14 residues long. Trimming pared 4 bases from V and 0 bases from J, leaving 8 bases between. Germline-derived CDR1 and CDR2 are SGHKS and YYEKEE (reference sequence). Here the CDR3 reads CASSLPGSGNTIYF. Written as DNA, the CDR3 is TGTGCCAGCAGCCTACCCGGCTCTGGAAACACCATATATTTT. The full variable domain, in which reference TRBV5-5 and TRBJ1-3 provide the parts outside the CDR3, is DAGVTQSPTHLIKTRGQQVTLRCSPISGHKSVSWYQQVLGQGPQFIFQYYEKEERGRGNFPDRFSARQFPNYSSELNVNALLLGDSALYLCASSLPGSGNTIYFGEGSWLTVV.

J is TRBJ2-7 and V is TRBV4-1; D possibly corresponds to TRBD1 (6 bases). With 1 base removed from V and 6 bases from J, the gap between germline ends came to 28 bases. CDR1 MGHRA and CDR2 YSYEKL come from the germline V gene. The CDR3 covers 19 residues. DNA of the CDR3: TGCGCCAGCAGCCAAGGCCCGCTAACCTGGGGGCTTAAGTGGATCGAGCAGTACTTC. Translation: CASSQGPLTWGLKWIEQYF.

The chain employs TRBV19 and TRBJ2-3; unclear D gene. Per the germline V gene, CDR1 is LNHDA and CDR2 is SQIVND (reference sequence). V lost 3 bases and J lost 0, with 10 bases in between. This CDR3 is built from 15 residues. The CDR3 loop reads CASSIAQLSTDTQYF. CDR3 DNA sequence: TGTGCCAGTAGTATCGCACAGCTTAGCACAGATACGCAGTATTTT. Full variable domain (remainder filled in from reference TRBV19 and TRBJ2-3): DGGITQSPKYLFRKEGQNVTLSCEQNLNHDAMYWYRQDPGQGLRLIYYSQIVNDFQKGDIAEGYSVSREKKESFPLTVTSAQKNPTAFYLCASSIAQLSTDTQYFGPGTRLTVL.

The chain joins TRBV11-2 to TRBJ2-2; possibly TRBD1 for D (7 bases). This CDR3 has 16 amino acids. Germline lookup yields CDR1 SGHAT and CDR2 FQNNGV. The germline V and J ends were trimmed by 0 bases and 3 bases, with 11 bases remaining between them. The CDR3, as DNA: TGTGCCAGCAGCTTAGAGTCAGGGGGGTACACCGGGGAGCTGTTTTTT. Protein product: CASSLESGGYTGELFF.

The chain uses TRBV5-5 and TRBJ2-7, with 7 bases lining up with TRBD1. Germline V CDR1 and CDR2: SGHKS, YYEKEE (reference sequence). V was clipped by 4 bases and J by 2 bases; unmatched bases: 15. The CDR3 runs to 17 residues. The CDR3 region has the DNA TGTGCCAGCAGCGGGACGGCGACAGGGTTACTTCCCTACGAGCAGTACTTC. Translation: CASSGTATGLLPYEQYF.

V is TRBV15 and J is TRBJ2-2, with a possible D match to TRBD1 (6 bases). CDR3 length: 13 amino acids. From germline, CDR1 is LNHNV and CDR2 YYDKDF (reference sequence). V lost 8 bases to trimming and J lost 1 base, with 8 bases between them. The CDR3: CATGTQNTGELFF. CDR3 sequence (DNA): TGTGCCACCGGGACACAGAACACCGGGGAGCTGTTTTTT.